This T cell receptor beta chain was recovered during a study of radiotherapy plus CTLA-4 blockade in lung cancer. The germline V and J ends were trimmed by 4 bases and 5 bases, with 18 bases remaining between them. The CDR3 extends over 15 amino acids. Per the germline V gene, CDR1 is MNHEY and CDR2 is SVGAGI. Only in-frame clones appear in the TCRdb table, and some are missing; sequencing was by immunoSEQ multiplex PCR. The table shows some 78,000 clones, with 75% to 90% occurring only once. The sample was peripheral blood, taken from a patient treated with radiotherapy plus ipilimumab. The chain combines TRBV6-5 with TRBJ2-7, with TRBD2 as a possible D gene (5 bases). This clonotype originated in a human donor with non-small cell lung cancer who had a partial response to radiotherapy plus ipilimumab. As DNA, the CDR3 is TGTGCCAGCAGTTGCTCCCCGGGAATTCCCCACGAGCAGTACGTC. Translated, it gives CASSCSPGIPHEQYV.